The 20 T cell receptor beta chains presented below share a single source sample, sequenced in a study of T cells in Graves' hyperthyroidism and ophthalmopathy. TCR beta CDR3 regions were amplified from RNA. Researchers ran a first-round RT-PCR on the TCR CDR3 using the HTBI primer set. TCRdb called the multiplex PCR reads again in MiXCR, with one record for every CDR3 protein. The repertoire holds 550,000 to 600,000 distinct CDR3 sequences, 16% seen once, with about 17% in the top ten. Input material: blood. These receptors were taken from a woman under 30 with Graves' hyperthyroidism.

The V gene is TRBV20-1, the J gene TRBJ2-5; D is perhaps TRBD1 (5 bases). CDR1 and CDR2 from the germline V gene are DFQATT and SNEGSKA (reference sequence). The CDR3 totals 15 residues. Trimming left V 0 bases short and J 4 bases short, with 15 bases between. Here the CDR3 DNA reads TGCAGTGCTAGAGATCTCCCAGGGTACTCAGAGACCCAGTACTTC. It translates to CSARDLPGYSETQYF.

The rearrangement uses TRBV12-3 or TRBV12-4 and TRBJ1-2, with TRBD1 matching 8 bases. The V segment lost 7 bases and the J segment 7 bases; nucleotides outside the gene matches: 11. The CDR3 is made up of 14 amino acids. CDR3 residues: CASNIAGGAGGYTF. The CDR3 coding sequence is TGTGCCAGCAATATAGCAGGGGGCGCAGGTGGCTACACCTTC.

This clonotype was counted ten times or more. The chain links TRBV13 to TRBJ1-2; 7 bases line up with TRBD1. In germline, CDR1 is PRHDT, CDR2 FYEKMQ (reference sequence). The CDR3 spans 15 residues. The V gene end was trimmed by 5 bases and the J gene end by 4 bases; junction bases not matched to a gene: 10. CDR3 in amino acids: CASSQPQGQRYGYTF. The CDR3 DNA sequence: TGTGCCAGCAGCCAACCACAGGGACAGCGCTATGGCTACACCTTC.

This clonotype was seen a handful of times. This chain joins TRBV5-1 and TRBJ2-5; D call uncertain. The ends were cut back, 0 bases at V and 5 bases at J, with 14 bases in the middle. CDR1 is SGHRS, CDR2 YFSETQ, per germline. The CDR3 contains 15 residues. The CDR3: CASSLAKGVGETQYF. CDR3 DNA: TGCGCCAGCAGCTTGGCAAAGGGCGTGGGGGAGACCCAGTACTTC.

This clonotype was counted ten times or more. This sequence joins TRBV12-3 or TRBV12-4 and TRBJ2-7; possibly TRBD1 for D (6 bases). The ends were cut back, 4 bases at V and 5 bases at J, with 9 bases in the middle. This CDR3 has 12 residues. The CDR3 here is CASSSGVHEQYF. CDR3 coding DNA: TGTGCCAGCAGTTCAGGGGTCCACGAGCAGTACTTC.

This clonotype has just a few counts. The rearrangement links TRBV4-3 to TRBJ1-2; a weak D match, TRBD1 (5 bases). Germline V gives CDR1 LGHNA, CDR2 YSLEER. Trimming cost V 0 bases and J 0 bases, with 14 bases left between them. The CDR3 contains 17 residues. Written as DNA, the CDR3 is TGCGCCAGCAGCCAAGATTTCAGGGCTACGTCTAACTATGGCTACACCTTC. Protein: CASSQDFRATSNYGYTF.

This chain links TRBV9 with TRBJ1-5; 7 bases match TRBD1. This CDR3 has 14 amino acids. V trimming: 5 bases; J trimming: 7 bases; junction bases outside the gene matches: 9. Per germline, CDR1 SGDLS and CDR2 YYNGEE. This CDR3 reads CASSKTGRGQPQHF. For the CDR3, the DNA is TGTGCCAGCAGTAAGACAGGGCGCGGGCAGCCCCAGCATTTT.

The chain couples TRBV6-5 to TRBJ1-2, with D maybe TRBD1 (6 bases). V shed 2 bases and J shed 6 bases, with 13 bases lying between them. CDR3 size: 14 residues. Germline CDR1 reads MNHEY; CDR2 reads SVGAGI. CDR3 protein: CASSYPDSYNGYTF. DNA for the CDR3: TGTGCCAGCAGTTACCCGGACAGTTACAATGGCTACACCTTC.

The chain employs TRBV6-2 or TRBV6-3 and TRBJ1-6; 12 nucleotides agree with TRBD1. CDR3 length equals 15 residues. The germline gives CDR1 MNHEY, CDR2 SVGEGT. V lost 6 bases to trimming and J lost 8 bases; unmatched junction nucleotides: 5. The CDR3 protein is CASSIGTGGYSPLHF. CDR3 nucleotide sequence: TGTGCCAGCAGCATCGGGACAGGGGGCTATTCACCCCTCCACTTT.

This clonotype was observed a single time. The gene calls are TRBV20-1 and TRBJ1-5; 7 bases fit TRBD1. Losses at the gene ends were 0 bases for V and 6 bases for J; bases not matched to a gene: 8. CDR1 DFQATT and CDR2 SNEGSKA come from the germline V gene (reference sequence). The CDR3 length is 15 residues. The CDR3 DNA is TGCAGTGCTAGAGATCCCAGGGGGAAGGGTCAGCCCCAGCATTTT. Amino acid sequence: CSARDPRGKGQPQHF.

In its sample, this clonotype was seen many times. The chain carries TRBV7-8 and TRBJ2-3; D possibly corresponds to TRBD1 (6 bases). V gave up 9 bases and J gave up 3 bases, with 16 bases separating them. Germline assignment: CDR1 SGHVS and CDR2 FQNEAQ. This CDR3 comprises 14 residues. CDR3 sequence: CASKWTEGTDTQYF. The CDR3, as DNA: TGTGCCAGTAAATGGACAGAAGGAACAGATACGCAGTATTTT.

This clonotype was detected ten times or more. This chain joins TRBV12-3 or TRBV12-4 and TRBJ2-7, with 10 bases matching TRBD1. The CDR3 loop spans 14 amino acids. The V gene end was trimmed by 6 bases and the J gene end by 2 bases; junction bases not matched to a gene: 4. CDR3 sequence (DNA): TGTGCCAGCAGCTTCGGGACAGGGGCCTACGAGCAGTACTTC. Amino acid sequence: CASSFGTGAYEQYF.

This chain uses TRBV7-9 with TRBJ1-1; D is undetermined. V gave up 9 bases and J gave up 1 base, with 12 bases separating them. This CDR3 is built from 13 residues. In germline, CDR1 is SEHNR, CDR2 FQNEAQ (reference sequence). The CDR3 DNA sequence: TGTGCCAGTAGTATTGGTCCGAACACTGAAGCTTTCTTT. This sequence encodes CASSIGPNTEAFF.

The table lists this clonotype with a few counts. The DNA of the CDR3 is TGTGCCAGCAGTTCCACAGGGGGCCGGGGCTACACCTTC. Protein product: CASSSTGGRGYTF. The rearrangement links TRBV6-2 or TRBV6-3 to TRBJ1-2; 9 bases align to TRBD1. This CDR3 has 13 amino acids. With V trimmed by 4 bases and J by 8 bases, 5 bases remained unmatched. Germline CDR1 reads MNHEY; CDR2 reads SVGEGT.

This chain uses TRBV20-1 with TRBJ1-2; 9 positions match TRBD1. V lost 0 bases, J lost 5 bases, and 13 bases stayed unmatched. Germline V gene lookup returns CDR1 DFQATT and CDR2 SNEGSKA (reference sequence). The CDR3 runs 17 residues. The CDR3 protein is CSAREPPPTGGTYGYTF. CDR3 sequence (DNA): TGCAGTGCTAGAGAGCCCCCACCGACAGGGGGTACGTATGGCTACACCTTC.

This clonotype has a count of ten or more. Written as DNA, the CDR3 is TGCAGTGCTAGACGCCCCGCTAGCGGGAGTACCGGGGAGCTGTTTTTT. Translation gives CSARRPASGSTGELFF. This rearrangement joins TRBV20-1 to TRBJ2-2; 10 bases line up with TRBD2. Germline assignment: CDR1 DFQATT and CDR2 SNEGSKA (reference sequence). The CDR3 runs 16 residues. V was clipped by 2 bases and J by 5 bases; unmatched bases: 8.

The chain combines TRBV11-3 with TRBJ2-7; 10 bases are a match to TRBD1. The CDR3 length is 17 residues. V shed 5 bases, J shed 6 bases, and the junction held 16 bases outside the gene matches. Per germline, CDR1 SGHNT and CDR2 YENEEA. The CDR3 nucleotides read TGTGCCAGCAGCCTCGGGACAGGACAGGGGGGAACTCTCGAGCAGTACTTC. Translated: CASSLGTGQGGTLEQYF.

This clonotype was seen ten or more times. The gene calls are TRBV11-3 and TRBJ1-6; unclear D gene. This CDR3 is 13 amino acids long. Germline lookup yields CDR1 SGHNT and CDR2 YENEEA. The V end was cut by 2 bases, the J end by 8 bases, with 7 bases between. The CDR3 spells CASSLSADSPLHF. CDR3 in DNA: TGTGCCAGCAGCTTATCGGCCGATTCACCCCTCCACTTT. Full variable domain (outside the CDR3, taken from reference TRBV11-3 and TRBJ1-6): EAGVVQSPRYKIIEKKQPVAFWCNPISGHNTLYWYLQNLGQGPELLIRYENEEAVDDSQLPKDRFSAERLKGVDSTLKIQPAELGDSAVYLCASSLSADSPLHFGNGTRLTVT.

This clonotype was seen repeatedly, ten times or more. The chain uses TRBV27 and TRBJ1-6; D is perhaps TRBD1 (6 bases). The CDR3 has 15 amino acids. In germline, CDR1 is MNHEY, CDR2 SMNVEV (reference sequence). The ends were cut back, 2 bases at V and 10 bases at J, with 15 bases in the middle. As DNA, the CDR3 is TGTGCCAGCAGTTTAGGGGGAGGGGGAGGATCACCCCTCCACTTT. Residues: CASSLGGGGGSPLHF.

Concerning this clonotype itself: Its ends do not fully match the called genes, so a read error is possible. This rearrangement joins TRBV28 to TRBJ1-2; D may be TRBD1 (6 bases). Germline assignment: CDR1 MDHEN and CDR2 SYDVKM. CDR3 length: 16 residues. The CDR3 region is CASSITRTASNYGHTF. The CDR3 nucleotides read TGTGCCAGCAGCATAACGCGGACAGCTTCTAACTATGGCCACACCTTC.